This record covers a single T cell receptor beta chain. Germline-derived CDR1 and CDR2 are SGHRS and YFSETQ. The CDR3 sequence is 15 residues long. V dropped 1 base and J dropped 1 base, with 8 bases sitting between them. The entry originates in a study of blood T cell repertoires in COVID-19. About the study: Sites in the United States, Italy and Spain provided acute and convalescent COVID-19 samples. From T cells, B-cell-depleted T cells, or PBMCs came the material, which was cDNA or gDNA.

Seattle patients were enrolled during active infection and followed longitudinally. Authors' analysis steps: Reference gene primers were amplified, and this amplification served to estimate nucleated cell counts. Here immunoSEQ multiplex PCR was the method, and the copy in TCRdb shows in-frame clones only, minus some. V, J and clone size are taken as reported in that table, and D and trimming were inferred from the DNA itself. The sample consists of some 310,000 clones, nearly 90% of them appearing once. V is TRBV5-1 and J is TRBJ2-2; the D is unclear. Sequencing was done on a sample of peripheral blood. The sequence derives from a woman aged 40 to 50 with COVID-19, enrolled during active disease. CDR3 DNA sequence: TGCGCCAGCAGCTTGACCTCCGGGAACACCGGGGAGCTGTTTTTT. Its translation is CASSLTSGNTGELFF.